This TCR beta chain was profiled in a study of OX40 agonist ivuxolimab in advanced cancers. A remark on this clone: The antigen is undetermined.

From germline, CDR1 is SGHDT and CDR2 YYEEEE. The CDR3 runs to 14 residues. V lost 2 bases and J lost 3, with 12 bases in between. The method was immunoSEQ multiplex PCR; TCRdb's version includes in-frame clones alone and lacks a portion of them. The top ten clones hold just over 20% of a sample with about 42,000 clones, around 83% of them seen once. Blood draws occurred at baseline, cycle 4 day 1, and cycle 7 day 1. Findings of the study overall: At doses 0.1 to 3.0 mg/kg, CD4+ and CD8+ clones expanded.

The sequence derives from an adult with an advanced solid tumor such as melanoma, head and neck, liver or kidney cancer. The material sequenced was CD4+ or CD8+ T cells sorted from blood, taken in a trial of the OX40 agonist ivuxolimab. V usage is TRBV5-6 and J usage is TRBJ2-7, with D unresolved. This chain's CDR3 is CASSFGRWNYEQYF. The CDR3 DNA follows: TGTGCCAGCAGCTTCGGACGGTGGAACTACGAGCAGTACTTC.